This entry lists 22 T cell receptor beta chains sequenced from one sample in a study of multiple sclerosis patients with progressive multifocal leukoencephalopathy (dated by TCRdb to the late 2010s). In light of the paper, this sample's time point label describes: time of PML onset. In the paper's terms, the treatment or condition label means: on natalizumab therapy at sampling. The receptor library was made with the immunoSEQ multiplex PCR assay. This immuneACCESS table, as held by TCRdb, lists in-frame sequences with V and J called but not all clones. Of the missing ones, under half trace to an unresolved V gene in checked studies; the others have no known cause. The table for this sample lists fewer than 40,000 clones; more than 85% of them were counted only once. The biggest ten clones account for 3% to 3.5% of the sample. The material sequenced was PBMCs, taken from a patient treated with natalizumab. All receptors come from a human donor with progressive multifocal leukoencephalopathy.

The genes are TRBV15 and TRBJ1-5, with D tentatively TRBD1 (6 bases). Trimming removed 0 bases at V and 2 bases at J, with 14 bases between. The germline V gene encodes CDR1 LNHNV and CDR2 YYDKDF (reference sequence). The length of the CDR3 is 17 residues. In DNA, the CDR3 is TGTGCCACCAGCAGAGATAGTTACGCAGGGGGCAATCAGCCCCAGCATTTT. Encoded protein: CATSRDSYAGGNQPQHF.

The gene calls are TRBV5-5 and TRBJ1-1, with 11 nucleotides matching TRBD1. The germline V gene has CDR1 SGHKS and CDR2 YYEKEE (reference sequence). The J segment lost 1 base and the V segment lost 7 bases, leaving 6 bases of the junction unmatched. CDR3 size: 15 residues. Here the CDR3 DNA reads TGTGCCAGCGGGGACAGGGGGGCATCGAACACTGAAGCTTTCTTT. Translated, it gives CASGDRGASNTEAFF.

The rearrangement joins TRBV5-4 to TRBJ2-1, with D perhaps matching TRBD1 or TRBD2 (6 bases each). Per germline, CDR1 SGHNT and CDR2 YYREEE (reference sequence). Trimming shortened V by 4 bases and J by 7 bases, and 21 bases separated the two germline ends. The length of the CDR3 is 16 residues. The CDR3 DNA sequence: TGTGCCAGCAGCATGGAGGGGGATGTCTGGTGGAATGAGCAGTTCTTC. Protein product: CASSMEGDVWWNEQFF.

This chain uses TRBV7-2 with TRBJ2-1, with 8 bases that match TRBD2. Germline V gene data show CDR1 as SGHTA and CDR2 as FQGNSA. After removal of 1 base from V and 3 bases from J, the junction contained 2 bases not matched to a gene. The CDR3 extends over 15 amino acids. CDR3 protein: CASSLGGLGYNEQFF. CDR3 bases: TGTGCCAGCAGCTTAGGGGGACTAGGCTACAATGAGCAGTTCTTC.

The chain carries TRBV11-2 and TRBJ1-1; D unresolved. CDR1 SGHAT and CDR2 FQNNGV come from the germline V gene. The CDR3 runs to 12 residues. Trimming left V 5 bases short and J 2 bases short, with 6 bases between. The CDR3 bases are TGTGCCAGCAGCCGAGCTAACACTGAAGCTTTCTTT. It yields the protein CASSRANTEAFF.

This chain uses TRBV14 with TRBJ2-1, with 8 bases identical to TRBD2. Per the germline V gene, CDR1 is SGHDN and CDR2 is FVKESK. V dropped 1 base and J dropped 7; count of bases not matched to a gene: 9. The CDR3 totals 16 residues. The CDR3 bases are TGTGCCAGCAGCCAAGTAATTGGGACTAGTAAGAATGAGCAGTTCTTC. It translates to CASSQVIGTSKNEQFF.

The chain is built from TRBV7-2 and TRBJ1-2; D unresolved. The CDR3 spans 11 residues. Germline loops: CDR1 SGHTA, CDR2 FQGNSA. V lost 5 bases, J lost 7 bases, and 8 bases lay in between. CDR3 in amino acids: CASSETGGYTF. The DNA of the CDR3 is TGTGCCAGCAGCGAGACCGGTGGCTACACCTTC.

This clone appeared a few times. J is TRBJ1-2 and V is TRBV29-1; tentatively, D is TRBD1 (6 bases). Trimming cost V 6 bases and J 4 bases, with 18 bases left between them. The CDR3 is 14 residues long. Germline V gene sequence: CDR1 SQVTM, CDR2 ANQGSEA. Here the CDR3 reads CSVGGGSEGYGYTF. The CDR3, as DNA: TGCAGCGTGGGGGGCGGGAGCGAGGGCTATGGCTACACCTTC.

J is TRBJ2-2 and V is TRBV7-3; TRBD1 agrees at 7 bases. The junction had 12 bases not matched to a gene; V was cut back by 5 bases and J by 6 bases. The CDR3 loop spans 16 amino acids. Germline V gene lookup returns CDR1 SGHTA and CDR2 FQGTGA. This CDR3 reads CASSQDRRYISGELFF. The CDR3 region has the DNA TGTGCCAGCAGCCAGGACAGGAGATATATTTCCGGGGAGCTGTTTTTT.

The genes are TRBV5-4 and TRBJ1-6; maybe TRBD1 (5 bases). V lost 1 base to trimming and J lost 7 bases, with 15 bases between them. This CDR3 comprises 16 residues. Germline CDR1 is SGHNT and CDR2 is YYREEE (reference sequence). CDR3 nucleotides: TGTGCCAGCAGCTTGCCATCAACCCGGGACAATTCACCCCTCCACTTT. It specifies CASSLPSTRDNSPLHF.

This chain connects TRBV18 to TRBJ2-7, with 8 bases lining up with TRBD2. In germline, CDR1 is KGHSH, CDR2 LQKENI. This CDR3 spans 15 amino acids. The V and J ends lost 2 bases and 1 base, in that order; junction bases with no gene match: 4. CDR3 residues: CASSPFSGSSYEQYF. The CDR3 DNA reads TGTGCCAGCTCACCATTCAGCGGGAGTTCCTACGAGCAGTACTTC.

The CDR3 nucleotides read TGTGCCAGCAGCTTGGTATGGGGTGACGCTGAAAAACTGTTTTTT. This translates into CASSLVWGDAEKLFF. The rearrangement uses TRBV5-6 and TRBJ1-4; no definite D call. The germline gives CDR1 SGHDT, CDR2 YYEEEE. The germline V and J ends were trimmed by 0 bases and 7 bases, with 13 bases remaining between them. The CDR3 contains 15 residues.

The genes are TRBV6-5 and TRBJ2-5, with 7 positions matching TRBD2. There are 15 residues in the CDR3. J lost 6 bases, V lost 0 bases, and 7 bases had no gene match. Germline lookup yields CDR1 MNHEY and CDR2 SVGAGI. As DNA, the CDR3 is TGTGCCAGCAGTTACTCGGGCGGGAGAGGGAAGACCCAGTACTTC. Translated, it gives CASSYSGGRGKTQYF.

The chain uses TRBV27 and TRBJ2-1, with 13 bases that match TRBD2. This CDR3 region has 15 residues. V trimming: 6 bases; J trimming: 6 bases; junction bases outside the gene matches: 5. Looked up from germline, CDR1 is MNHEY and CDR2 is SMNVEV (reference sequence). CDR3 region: CASSHGTSGANEQFF. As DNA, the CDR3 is TGTGCCAGCAGCCATGGGACTAGCGGGGCCAATGAGCAGTTCTTC.

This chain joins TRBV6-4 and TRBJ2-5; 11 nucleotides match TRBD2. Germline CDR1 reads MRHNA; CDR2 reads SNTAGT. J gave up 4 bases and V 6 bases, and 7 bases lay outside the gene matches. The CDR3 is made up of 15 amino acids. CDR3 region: CASSELAGGGETQYF. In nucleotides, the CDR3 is TGTGCCAGCAGCGAGCTAGCGGGAGGAGGAGAGACCCAGTACTTC.

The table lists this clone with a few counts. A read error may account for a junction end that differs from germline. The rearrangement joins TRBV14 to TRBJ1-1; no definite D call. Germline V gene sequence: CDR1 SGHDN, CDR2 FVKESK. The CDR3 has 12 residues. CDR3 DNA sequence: TGTGCCAGCAGCCAAGATGTAAGGCGACAAGAATTT. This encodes CASSQDVRRQEF.

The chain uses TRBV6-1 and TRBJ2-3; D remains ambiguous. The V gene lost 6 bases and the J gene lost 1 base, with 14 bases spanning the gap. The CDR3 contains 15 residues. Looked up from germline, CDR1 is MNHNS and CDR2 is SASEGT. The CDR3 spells CASRSDDLGTDTQYF. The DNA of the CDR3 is TGTGCCAGCAGATCAGACGACTTGGGCACAGATACGCAGTATTTT.

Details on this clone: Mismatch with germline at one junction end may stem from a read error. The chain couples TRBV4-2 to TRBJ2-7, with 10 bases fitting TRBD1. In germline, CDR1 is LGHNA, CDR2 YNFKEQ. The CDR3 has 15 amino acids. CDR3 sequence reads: CASSQDFLVGTGDVF. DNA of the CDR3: TGTGCCAGCAGCCAAGATTTTCTTGTAGGGACAGGGGACGTCTTC.

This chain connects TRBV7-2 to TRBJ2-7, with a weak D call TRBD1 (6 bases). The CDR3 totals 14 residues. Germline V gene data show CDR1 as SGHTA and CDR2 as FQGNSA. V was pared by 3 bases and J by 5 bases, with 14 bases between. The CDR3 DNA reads TGTGCCAGCAGCTTCGCAGGGGCGAGGAACGAGCAGTACTTC. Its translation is CASSFAGARNEQYF.

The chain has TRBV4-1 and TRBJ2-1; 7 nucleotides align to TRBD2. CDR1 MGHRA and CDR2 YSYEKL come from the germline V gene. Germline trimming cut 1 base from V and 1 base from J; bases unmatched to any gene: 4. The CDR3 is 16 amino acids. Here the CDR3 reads CASSQVEGGSYNEQFF. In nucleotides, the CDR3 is TGCGCCAGCAGCCAAGTGGAGGGAGGGTCCTACAATGAGCAGTTCTTC.

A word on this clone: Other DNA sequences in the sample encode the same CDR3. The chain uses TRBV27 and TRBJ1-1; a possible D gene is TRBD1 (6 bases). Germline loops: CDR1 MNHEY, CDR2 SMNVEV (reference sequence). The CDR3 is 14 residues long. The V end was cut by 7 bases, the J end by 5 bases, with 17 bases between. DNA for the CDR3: TGTGCCAGCACCAGGGCCACAGGGCATACTGAAGCTTTCTTT. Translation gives CASTRATGHTEAFF.

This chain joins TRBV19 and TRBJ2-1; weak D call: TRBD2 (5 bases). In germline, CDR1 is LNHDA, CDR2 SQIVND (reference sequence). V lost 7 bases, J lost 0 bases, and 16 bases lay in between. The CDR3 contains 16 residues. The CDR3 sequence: CASTPRSGSSYNEQFF. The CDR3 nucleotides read TGTGCCAGTACCCCTAGAAGCGGCAGCTCCTACAATGAGCAGTTCTTC.